This T cell receptor (beta chain) was recovered during a study of beta chain features in type 1 diabetes. Purity (above 95%) was reached by all sorted populations. cDNA synthesis used the whole RNA isolate, giving expressed TCRB sequences. Clones were sequenced by immunoSEQ multiplex PCR, and TCRdb holds only the in-frame ones, with some missing. The data contain about 350,000 clones, roughly a fifth of them singletons. Regarding this clone: What it binds is unknown.

Findings of the study overall: When cDNA is sequenced, cells with high TCR expression could be over-represented. The naive, central memory and Treg TCRB repertoires looked more alike in patients than they did in healthy donors.

The TCR originated in a woman aged 18 to 35 in good health. Source material: naive CD4+ T cells from blood.

The CDR3 nucleotides are TGTGCCAGCAGCGACCTGGGGAGCTATAATTCACCCCTCCACTTT. Its translation: CASSDLGSYNSPLHF. The chain is built from TRBV7-2 and TRBJ1-6; D is uncertain. The CDR3 is 15 amino acids. The ends were cut back, 5 bases at V and 3 bases at J, with 11 bases in the middle. From germline, CDR1 is SGHTA and CDR2 FQGNSA.